Listed below are T cell receptor beta chains from one sample, sequenced in a study of cytomegalovirus exposure and HLA in healthy donors. Profiling relied on immunoSEQ multiplex PCR, and the TCRdb table lists in-frame clones only, not all of them. The sample yields about 120,000 clones, almost 85% seen once. The sequencing sample was made of PBMCs. The receptors here all came from a young woman in good health and CMV-seronegative. The CDR3 runs from the conserved cysteine through the conserved F or W. D genes are given only for firm matches. Clone size, where shown, is once, few, many, or a class for clones that have expanded.

J: TRBJ2-1
D: TRBD2
size: NA
V: TRBV4-3
DNA: TGCGCCAGCAGCCCCTCGACTAGCGGGGGTAACAATGAGCAGTTCTTC
CDR3: CASSPSTSGGNNEQFF

J: TRBJ1-5
D: NA
size: once
V: TRBV4-2
DNA: TGTGCCAGCAGCCCGGGCTCCGGGGTTTATAGCAATCAGCCCCAGCATTTT
CDR3: CASSPGSGVYSNQPQHF

J: TRBJ2-1
D: NA
size: NA
V: TRBV6-5
DNA: TGTGCCAGCGGGCGAGTCTCCTACAATGAGCAGTTCTTC
CDR3: CASGRVSYNEQFF

J: TRBJ1-5
D: NA
size: NA
V: TRBV10-2
DNA: TGCGCCAGCAGCTGGACAGCCGATAATCAGCCCCAGCATTTT
CDR3: CASSWTADNQPQHF

J: TRBJ1-1
D: TRBD1
size: NA
V: TRBV10-3
DNA: TGTGCCATCAGTGAGTCGAAAAGGGGGCCTACTGAAGCTTTCTTT
CDR3: CAISESKRGPTEAFF

J: TRBJ2-4
D: TRBD1
size: NA
V: TRBV2
DNA: TGTGCCAGCAGTGCTGGACAGGGGAGGAACAGTCAGTACTTC
CDR3: CASSAGQGRNSQYF

J: TRBJ1-6
D: NA
size: NA
V: TRBV30
DNA: TGTGCCTGGGGTACAGGGCCCAATTCACCCCTCCACTTT
CDR3: CAWGTGPNSPLHF

J: TRBJ2-7
D: TRBD1
size: NA
V: TRBV10-1
DNA: TGCGCCAGCAGTGAGTCTGGGACAGGGGAGGACGAGCAGTACTTC
CDR3: CASSESGTGEDEQYF

J: TRBJ1-6
D: TRBD1
size: NA
V: TRBV11-2
DNA: TGTGCCAGCAGCTTAGTGGGACAGGGGGCTAATTCACCCCTCCACTTT
CDR3: CASSLVGQGANSPLHF

J: TRBJ2-5
D: TRBD1
size: NA
V: TRBV4-1
DNA: TGCGCCAGCAGCCAGGCTACAGGGGGCCAAGAGACCCAGTACTTC
CDR3: CASSQATGGQETQYF

J: TRBJ1-1
D: TRBD1
size: NA
V: TRBV7-3
DNA: TGTGCCAGCAGCTTGACAGGGGCAAACACTGAAGCTTTCTTT
CDR3: CASSLTGANTEAFF

J: TRBJ2-1
D: TRBD2
size: NA
V: TRBV7-2
DNA: TGTGCCAGCAGCTTCAGACTAGCGGCCCACAATGAGCAGTTCTTC
CDR3: CASSFRLAAHNEQFF

J: TRBJ1-2
D: NA
size: once
V: TRBV6-5
DNA: TGTGCCAGCAGTTCACCGGGAGGGGGATCGGATGGCTACACCTTC
CDR3: CASSSPGGGSDGYTF

J: TRBJ2-1
D: NA
size: NA
V: TRBV11-2
DNA: TGTGCCAGCAGCTTAGTCGGGCGAGCGGGCTCCTACAATGAGCAGTTCTTC
CDR3: CASSLVGRAGSYNEQFF

J: TRBJ2-7
D: NA
size: few
V: TRBV27
DNA: TGTGCCAGCAGTTTCGGCGGGGGCGCCTCCTACGAGCAGTACTTC
CDR3: CASSFGGGASYEQYF

J: TRBJ1-2
D: NA
size: NA
V: TRBV7-2
DNA: TGTGCCAGCAGCTTTATAGGGGCGTCTAACTATGGCTACACCTTC
CDR3: CASSFIGASNYGYTF

J: TRBJ2-7
D: NA
size: few
V: TRBV7-2
DNA: TGTGCCAGCAGCCAAAATAGGAGGGGCGAGCAGTACTTC
CDR3: CASSQNRRGEQYF

J: TRBJ1-2
D: NA
size: NA
V: TRBV7-9
DNA: TGTTCCAGCAGCTTAGATTCCTCAACAGGCTACACCTTC
CDR3: CSSSLDSSTGYTF

J: TRBJ2-1
D: NA
size: NA
V: TRBV6-5
DNA: TGTGCCAGCAAGGTGGCGGCCCTTACAATGAGTCGGCAGTTCTTC
CDR3: CASKVAALTMSRQFF

J: TRBJ2-2
D: NA
size: NA
V: TRBV19
DNA: TGTGCCAGTAGTATATCCCGGGGGACCGAACGCACCGGGGAGCTGTTTTTT
CDR3: CASSISRGTERTGELFF

J: TRBJ2-7
D: TRBD1
size: NA
V: TRBV7-2
DNA: TGTGCCAGCAGCTTAAAATCCGGGACAGCCTCCTACGAGCAGTACTTC
CDR3: CASSLKSGTASYEQYF

J: TRBJ1-5
D: NA
size: NA
V: TRBV27
DNA: TGTGCCAGCAGTTTGGGGCTCAATCAGCCCCAGCATTTT
CDR3: CASSLGLNQPQHF

J: TRBJ1-2
D: NA
size: NA
V: TRBV18
DNA: TGTGCCAGCTCACCAACCTCGAATTTCCAGGGAGGCTACACCTTC
CDR3: CASSPTSNFQGGYTF

J: TRBJ2-1
D: TRBD2
size: once
V: TRBV27
DNA: TGTGCCAGCAGACGACTAGCGGGAGGCTGGACAGACAATGAGCAGTTCTTC
CDR3: CASRRLAGGWTDNEQFF

J: TRBJ2-5
D: NA
size: once
V: TRBV6-5
DNA: TGTGCCAGCAGTTACCGCGGGACTGTCCAAGAGACCCAGTACTTC
CDR3: CASSYRGTVQETQYF

J: TRBJ2-2
D: TRBD2
size: NA
V: TRBV5-4
DNA: TGTGCCAGCACCCCGGGGGGGGCGCGGTTTCCCGGGGAGCTGTTTTTT
CDR3: CASTPGGARFPGELFF

J: TRBJ1-1
D: NA
size: NA
V: TRBV5-8
DNA: TGTGCCAGCAGATGGGACACAAACACTGAAGCTTTCTTT
CDR3: CASRWDTNTEAFF

J: TRBJ2-1
D: NA
size: NA
V: TRBV9
DNA: TGTGCCAGCAGCGCCCGACAGAGATACAATGAGCAGTTCTTC
CDR3: CASSARQRYNEQFF

J: TRBJ1-5
D: NA
size: NA
V: TRBV2
DNA: TGTGCCAGCAGATACGGGGGGGGTATCGGATCCTATAGCAATCAGCCCCAGCATTTT
CDR3: CASRYGGGIGSYSNQPQHF

J: TRBJ1-5
D: NA
size: NA
V: TRBV18
DNA: TGTGCCAGCTCACCCGCTACAGGGCGGAGCAATCAGCCCCAGCATTTT
CDR3: CASSPATGRSNQPQHF

J: TRBJ1-5
D: NA
size: NA
V: TRBV7-9
DNA: TGTGCCAGCAGCCTAGGGGAGCAGCACAATCAGCCCCAGCATTTT
CDR3: CASSLGEQHNQPQHF

J: TRBJ2-2
D: NA
size: NA
V: TRBV7-9
DNA: TGTGCCAGCAGCTCTTTCAGGGGACGGACCGGGGAGCTGTTTTTT
CDR3: CASSSFRGRTGELFF

J: TRBJ1-5
D: TRBD1
size: NA
V: TRBV6-1
DNA: TGTGCCAGCAGCGACAGGGCGATGGGCAATCAGCCCCAGCATTTT
CDR3: CASSDRAMGNQPQHF

J: TRBJ2-2
D: TRBD2
size: NA
V: TRBV30
DNA: TGTGCCTGGGGAGCGGGGCGGAGCACCGGGGAGCTGTTTTTT
CDR3: CAWGAGRSTGELFF